The sequence of this T cell receptor beta chain was determined in a study of identical twins. Study conclusions and caveats: Findings came from cross-sectional statistics, without long-term follow-up of donors. Twins shared out-of-frame alpha sequences with excess low generation probability.

At least ten counts were recorded for this clonotype. Its antigen remains unknown. Donors were all healthy Caucasians. Germline CDR1 reads LGHDT; CDR2 reads YNNKEL (reference sequence). V lost 4 bases and J lost 3; bases outside the gene matches: 3. The CDR3 totals 15 residues. Addition of a universal primer site occurred through template switching, and cDNA carried unique molecular identifiers. TCRdb re-derived calls from the 5' RACE reads in MiXCR, one entry per CDR3 protein. In the table there are 200,000 to 250,000 distinct CDR3 sequences, 7.5% of which are singletons. A further study also used this sample, focusing on yellow fever vaccine responses in identical twins.

This TCR derives from a woman aged 18 to 35 in good health. Material for sequencing was memory (CD45RO+) T cells sorted from blood. J is TRBJ2-2 and V is TRBV3-1, with 9 nucleotides matching TRBD1. This CDR3 reads CASSPRTGDTGELFF. The CDR3 coding sequence is TGTGCCAGCAGCCCCCGGACAGGGGACACCGGGGAGCTGTTTTTT.